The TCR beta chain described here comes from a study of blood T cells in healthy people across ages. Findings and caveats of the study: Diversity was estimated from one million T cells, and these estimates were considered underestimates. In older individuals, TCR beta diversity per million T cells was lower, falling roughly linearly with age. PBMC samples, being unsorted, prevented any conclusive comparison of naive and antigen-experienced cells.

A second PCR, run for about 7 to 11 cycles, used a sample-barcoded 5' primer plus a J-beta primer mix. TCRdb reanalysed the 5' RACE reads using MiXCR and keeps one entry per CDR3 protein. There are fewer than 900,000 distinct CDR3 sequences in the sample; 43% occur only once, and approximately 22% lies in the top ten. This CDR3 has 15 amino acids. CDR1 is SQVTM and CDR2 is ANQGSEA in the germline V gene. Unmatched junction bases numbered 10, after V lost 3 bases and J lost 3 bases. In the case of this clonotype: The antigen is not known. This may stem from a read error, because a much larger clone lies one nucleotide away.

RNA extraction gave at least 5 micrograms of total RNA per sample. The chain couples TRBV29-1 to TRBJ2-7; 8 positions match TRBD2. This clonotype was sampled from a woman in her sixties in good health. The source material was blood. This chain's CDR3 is CSVDSPTSENYEQYF. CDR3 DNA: TGCAGCGTTGATAGTCCGACTAGCGAGAACTACGAGCAGTACTTC.